These 17 T cell receptor beta chains were all obtained from the same sample, sequenced in a study of shared clonotypes between healthy human individuals. Method: immunoSEQ multiplex PCR; TCRdb's copy keeps in-frame clones and lacks some. The repertoire includes about 1.4 million clones, roughly 97% of them detected once, and approximately 1.1% sits in the top ten. Material for sequencing was naive CD4+ T cells sorted from blood. Subset given: CD45RA+ positively selected. These receptors came from a man younger than 40 in good health.

The chain employs TRBV11-2 and TRBJ1-1; 10 nucleotides line up with TRBD1. The CDR3 consists of 14 residues. The ends lost 4 bases at V and 5 bases at J; junction bases unmatched: 4. Germline V lookup: CDR1 SGHAT, CDR2 FQNNGV. The CDR3 bases are TGTGCCAGCAGCTGGGACAGGGGAAGGACTGAAGCTTTCTTT. The encoded protein is CASSWDRGRTEAFF.

This clone was observed a handful of times. Other nucleotide sequences in the sample specify the same CDR3. The J gene is TRBJ1-5, the V gene TRBV7-8; 8 bases agree with TRBD1. Germline V gene lookup returns CDR1 SGHVS and CDR2 FQNEAQ. V was pared by 0 bases and J by 4 bases, with 2 bases of the junction left unmatched. The CDR3 is 15 amino acids. The CDR3 region is CASSLARTGNQPQHF. In DNA, the CDR3 is TGTGCCAGCAGCTTAGCGAGGACAGGGAATCAGCCCCAGCATTTT. The whole variable domain, remainder taken from reference TRBV7-8 and TRBJ1-5, is GAGVSQSPRYKVAKRGQDVALRCDPISGHVSLFWYQQALGQGPEFLTYFQNEAQLDKSGLPSDRFFAERPEGSVSTLKIQRTQQEDSAVYLCASSLARTGNQPQHFGDGTRLSIL.

The chain carries TRBV21-1 and TRBJ2-7; the table calls TRBD2, which could not be checked here. TRBV21-1 is termed a pseudogene. The CDR3 is made up of 11 amino acids. The CDR3 here is CASSTYGEQYF. In nucleotides, the CDR3 is TGTGCCAGCAGCACCTACGGCGAGCAGTACTTC.

Of note for this clone: The same CDR3 is also encoded by other DNA sequences in this sample. The chain joins TRBV5-1 to TRBJ2-3; maybe TRBD1 (6 bases). CDR1 SGHRS and CDR2 YFSETQ come from the germline V gene. The CDR3 is 14 residues long. The V end was cut by 3 bases, the J end by 0 bases, with 8 bases between. The CDR3 nucleotides are TGCGCCAGCAGCTCCACAGGGAGCACAGATACGCAGTATTTT. Translating gives CASSSTGSTDTQYF.

The rearrangement links TRBV4-3 to TRBJ2-1; 9 bases align to TRBD2. Trimming cost V 0 bases and J 7 bases; bases outside gene matches: 7. This CDR3 has 16 amino acids. CDR1 LGHNA and CDR2 YSLEER come from the germline V gene. The CDR3 reads CASSQDSGLAGNEQFF. CDR3 coding DNA: TGCGCCAGCAGCCAAGATTCGGGACTAGCAGGGAATGAGCAGTTCTTC.

As to this clone: The junction and the germline gene differ at one end; a read error may be behind it. V usage is TRBV20-1 and J usage is TRBJ2-7, with no clear D. There are 11 residues in the CDR3. Germline values: CDR1 DFQATT, CDR2 SNEGSKA (reference sequence). The DNA of the CDR3 is TGCAGTGCCAGAGAACGCTACGAGCAGTACTTC. This gives the protein CSARERYEQYF.

The chain has TRBV6-1 and TRBJ2-3; D not resolved. Per the germline V gene, CDR1 is MNHNS and CDR2 is SASEGT. The ends were cut back, 6 bases at V and 6 bases at J, with 10 bases in the middle. The CDR3 is made up of 12 amino acids. The DNA for the CDR3 is TGTGCCAGCAGCCTTGTAGGGGATACGCAGTATTTT. Encoded protein: CASSLVGDTQYF.

The chain links TRBV29-1 to TRBJ1-1; no definite D call. Germline V gene lookup returns CDR1 SQVTM and CDR2 ANQGSEA. The CDR3 has 14 residues. With 2 bases removed from V and 1 base from J, the gap between germline ends came to 11 bases. The CDR3 region is CSVEPKVGNTEAFF. The CDR3 DNA reads as TGCAGCGTTGAACCCAAGGTCGGGAACACTGAAGCTTTCTTT.

The chain has TRBV5-4 and TRBJ2-5, with D tentatively TRBD2 (6 bases). The germline V gene has CDR1 SGHNT and CDR2 YYREEE (reference sequence). CDR3 length equals 14 residues. Trimming stripped 5 bases from V and 4 bases from J, with 15 bases between. CDR3 residues: CASRLAEGRETQYF. As DNA, the CDR3 is TGTGCCAGCAGATTAGCGGAGGGGCGAGAGACCCAGTACTTC.

The chain uses TRBV27 and TRBJ2-1; no definite D call. Trimming removed 8 bases at V and 5 bases at J, with 10 bases between. CDR3 length equals 12 residues. Germline V CDR1 and CDR2: MNHEY, SMNVEV (reference sequence). The CDR3 bases are TGTGCCAGCGGCTTTCTGGACAATGAGCAGTTCTTC. Protein: CASGFLDNEQFF.

V and J are TRBV25-1 and TRBJ2-3; no clear D. The ends were cut back, 4 bases at V and 2 bases at J, with 4 bases in the middle. The germline CDR1 and CDR2 sequences are MGHDK and SYGVNS. The CDR3 is 12 amino acids. CDR3 amino acids: CASSAYTDTQYF. The CDR3 nucleotides are TGTGCCAGCAGTGCGTACACAGATACGCAGTATTTT.

The V gene is TRBV7-9, the J gene TRBJ2-3, with TRBD2 matching over 9 bases. Germline lookup yields CDR1 SEHNR and CDR2 FQNEAQ (reference sequence). The CDR3 extends over 17 amino acids. With 1 base clipped from V and 4 bases from J, the junction kept 9 bases outside the gene matches. The CDR3 region has the DNA TGTGCCAGCAGCTTAGACTCCCGGAGCGGGAGGCCAGATACGCAGTATTTT. This codes for CASSLDSRSGRPDTQYF. The whole variable domain, remainder taken from reference TRBV7-9 and TRBJ2-3, is DTGVSQNPRHKITKRGQNVTFRCDPISEHNRLYWYRQTLGQGPEFLTYFQNEAQLEKSRLLSDRFSAERPKGSFSTLEIQRTEQGDSAMYLCASSLDSRSGRPDTQYFGPGTRLTVL.

The V and J genes are TRBV28 and TRBJ2-7, with TRBD1 matching over 7 bases. J lost 3 bases, V lost 5 bases, and 10 bases had no gene match. CDR1 MDHEN and CDR2 SYDVKM come from the germline V gene. This CDR3 has 15 amino acids. The CDR3 bases are TGTGCCAGCAGTAGACAGGGTTCCCTAAACTACGAGCAGTACTTC. It codes for CASSRQGSLNYEQYF. The full variable domain, its missing parts supplied by reference TRBV28 and TRBJ2-7, is DVKVTQSSRYLVKRTGEKVFLECVQDMDHENMFWYRQDPGLGLRLIYFSYDVKMKEKGDIPEGYSVSREKKERFSLILESASTNQTSMYLCASSRQGSLNYEQYFGPGTRLTVT.

V usage is TRBV29-1 and J usage is TRBJ2-3; the match to TRBD2 covers 11 bases. Trimming cost V 3 bases and J 6 bases; bases outside gene matches: 5. CDR1 is SQVTM, CDR2 ANQGSEA, per germline. The CDR3 sequence is 14 residues long. The CDR3 region is CSVDTSGRSDTQYF. CDR3 DNA: TGCAGCGTTGATACTAGCGGGAGATCCGATACGCAGTATTTT.

The rearrangement links TRBV28 to TRBJ2-1; no definite D call. This CDR3 is 14 amino acids long. The germline CDR1 and CDR2 sequences are MDHEN and SYDVKM. V lost 7 bases and J 15 bases, leaving 25 bases between the germline ends. The CDR3 nucleotides read TGTGCCAGCACCGACACTCCTGTTTCAGTCAGGTTGTTCTTC. Its protein is CASTDTPVSVRLFF.

The CDR3 DNA is TGCGCCAGCAGCAAGACAGGGCCTGGGGGTGAGACCCAGTACTTC. This codes for CASSKTGPGGETQYF. The chain combines TRBV5-1 with TRBJ2-5; 7 bases line up with TRBD1. Germline lookup yields CDR1 SGHRS and CDR2 YFSETQ. The CDR3 extends over 15 amino acids. Germline trimming cut 4 bases from V and 5 bases from J; bases unmatched to any gene: 11.

The rearrangement uses TRBV4-1 and TRBJ2-2; TRBD2 matches 11 bases. The CDR3 loop spans 18 amino acids. Germline V gives CDR1 MGHRA, CDR2 YSYEKL. Losses at the gene ends were 2 bases for V and 5 bases for J; bases not matched to a gene: 10. The CDR3 reads CASSQKGTSGALTGELFF. CDR3 nucleotides: TGCGCCAGCAGCCAAAAAGGGACTAGCGGAGCCCTGACCGGGGAGCTGTTTTTT.